This T cell receptor beta chain was sequenced in a study of blood T cell repertoires in COVID-19. Study context: Samples representing acute and convalescent COVID-19 were sourced from the United States, Italy and Spain. Sample material is recorded as cDNA or gDNA derived from T cells, B-cell-depleted T cells, or PBMCs.

Seattle enrolled patients during active infection and tracked them longitudinally. As processed by the authors: Reference gene primer amplification gave estimated nucleated cell counts. Data came from immunoSEQ multiplex PCR; TCRdb stores just in-frame clones and leaves some out. V, J and clone size reflect that table, while D and trimming were determined from the DNA. This sample yields fewer than 700,000 clones, of which roughly 91% are seen a single time; around 7.8% belongs to the top ten. This CDR3 is 11 amino acids long. Trimming pared 3 bases from V and 9 bases from J, leaving 8 bases between.

The sample taken for sequencing was peripheral blood. V and J are TRBV12-3 or TRBV12-4 and TRBJ1-2, with D unresolved. The TCR originated in a woman in her forties or fifties with COVID-19, enrolled during active disease. The CDR3 loop is CASSLSSSYTF. CDR3 bases: TGTGCCAGCAGTTTGAGTTCTAGCTACACCTTC.